These 14 T cell receptor beta chains were sequenced from one sample in a study of T cell responses to AZD1222 COVID-19 vaccine. Assay: immunoSEQ multiplex PCR; the TCRdb copy retains only in-frame clones and omits some. The profile shows 150,000 to 200,000 clones, 85% to 95% of them singletons. The sequencing here drew on peripheral blood, taken 28 days after the second AZD1222 dose. The receptors originated from an adult who received the AZD1222 COVID-19 vaccine.

This chain uses TRBV27 with TRBJ2-7, with TRBD1 identical over 7 bases. Trimming took 5 bases from V and 0 from J; bases not matched to a gene: 10. Germline loops: CDR1 MNHEY, CDR2 SMNVEV (reference sequence). The CDR3 runs 16 residues. The CDR3 protein is CASSRSGTVSSYEQYF. In DNA form, the CDR3 reads TGTGCCAGCAGTAGATCTGGGACAGTAAGCTCCTACGAGCAGTACTTC.

The chain couples TRBV6-5 to TRBJ2-3; no clear D. From germline, CDR1 is MNHEY and CDR2 SVGAGI. The CDR3 runs 15 residues. The V and J ends lost 6 bases and 2 bases respectively, with 15 bases between them. CDR3 bases: TGTGCCAGCAGGGCCAAAGGCCTTTCCACAGATACGCAGTATTTT. Translating it yields CASRAKGLSTDTQYF.

The chain links TRBV6-5 to TRBJ2-3; TRBD1 aligns across 7 bases. Trimming cost V 2 bases and J 4 bases; bases outside gene matches: 6. Germline lookup yields CDR1 MNHEY and CDR2 SVGAGI. CDR3 size: 15 residues. This chain's CDR3 is CASSYDRVGADTQYF. The CDR3, as DNA: TGTGCCAGCAGTTACGACAGGGTGGGAGCAGATACGCAGTATTTT.

The chain has TRBV19 and TRBJ2-1; no reliable D call. This CDR3 is built from 15 residues. Germline CDR1 LNHDA, CDR2 SQIVND (reference sequence). V lost 3 bases, J lost 0 bases, and 9 bases lay in between. CDR3 coding DNA: TGTGCCAGTAGTATTGTGGCAAGCTCCTACAATGAGCAGTTCTTC. Its translation: CASSIVASSYNEQFF.

The chain links TRBV9 to TRBJ2-3; D is possibly TRBD1 (6 bases). Trimming cost V 4 bases and J 0 bases, with 15 bases left between them. This CDR3 comprises 16 residues. From germline, CDR1 is SGDLS and CDR2 YYNGEE. The CDR3 loop reads CASSPRTAQSTDTQYF. CDR3 nucleotides: TGTGCCAGCAGCCCCCGGACAGCCCAAAGCACAGATACGCAGTATTTT.

The rearrangement links TRBV4-3 to TRBJ2-1; D perhaps matches TRBD2 (5 bases). The V and J ends lost 0 bases and 0 bases respectively, with 18 bases between them. The V gene's germline CDR1 is LGHNA and CDR2 YSLEER. The CDR3 is made up of 19 amino acids. In DNA form, the CDR3 reads TGCGCCAGCAGCCAAGATTCCGTCCTAACGGGGAGCTCCTACAATGAGCAGTTCTTC. It translates to CASSQDSVLTGSSYNEQFF.

V is TRBV27 and J is TRBJ1-1, with unresolved D. Germline V gene data show CDR1 as MNHEY and CDR2 as SMNVEV (reference sequence). V was clipped by 5 bases and J by 1 base, with 11 bases between them. The length of the CDR3 is 14 residues. The CDR3 DNA is TGTGCCAGCAGTCCCCTGGTCCGGAACACTGAAGCTTTCTTT. Translating it yields CASSPLVRNTEAFF.

The rearrangement links TRBV2 to TRBJ1-5; 7 bases fit TRBD1. V shed 6 bases, J shed 2 bases, and the junction held 7 bases outside the gene matches. The germline V gene encodes CDR1 SNHLY and CDR2 FYNNEI. The CDR3 spans 15 residues. In DNA form, the CDR3 reads TGTGCCAGCAGAGAGGACAGGCGAGGCAATCAGCCCCAGCATTTT. It encodes CASREDRRGNQPQHF.

This sequence joins TRBV28 and TRBJ2-1, with 8 bases identical to TRBD2. CDR1 MDHEN and CDR2 SYDVKM come from the germline V gene. V was clipped by 5 bases and J by 1 base; unmatched bases: 1. The CDR3 runs 14 residues. As DNA, the CDR3 is TGTGCCAGCAGTGGCGGGAGGTCCTACAATGAGCAGTTCTTC. Translated: CASSGGRSYNEQFF.

This clone was recorded once. V and J are TRBV4-1 and TRBJ2-5, with no clear D. Germline loops: CDR1 MGHRA, CDR2 YSYEKL. The V gene lost 7 bases and the J gene lost 5 bases, with 14 bases spanning the gap. CDR3 size: 13 residues. The CDR3 is CASTLTLGETQYF. The CDR3 DNA is TGCGCCAGCACCCTCACCTTGGGCGAGACCCAGTACTTC.

The chain links TRBV10-3 to TRBJ1-5; D may be TRBD1 (6 bases). CDR3 length: 19 residues. V was shortened by 4 bases and J by 7 bases, with 29 bases between the two germline ends. Germline CDR1 reads ENHRY; CDR2 reads SYGVKD. The DNA of the CDR3 is TGTGCCATCAGTGGGCTCCATCTAAGTCGGGGGGGCCTATGGCAGCCCCAGCATTTT. As protein: CAISGLHLSRGGLWQPQHF.

In its sample, this clone was seen a few times. The chain carries TRBV30 and TRBJ2-7; D remains ambiguous. This CDR3 spans 12 amino acids. Germline V gene data show CDR1 as GTSNPN and CDR2 as SVGIG (reference sequence). The V gene lost 1 base and the J gene lost 4 bases, with 8 bases spanning the gap. This CDR3 reads CAWSAMGYEQYF. Here the CDR3 DNA reads TGTGCCTGGAGTGCCATGGGATACGAGCAGTACTTC.

The rearrangement uses TRBV9 and TRBJ1-6; no reliable D call. This CDR3 spans 12 amino acids. Germline CDR1 SGDLS, CDR2 YYNGEE. Trimming left V 0 bases short and J 9 bases short, with 4 bases between. DNA of the CDR3: TGTGCCAGCAGCGTAGGAGGTTCACCCCTCCACTTT. Residues: CASSVGGSPLHF.

This clone was counted a single time. The chain carries TRBV4-1 and TRBJ2-5; D not certain. The CDR3 spans 13 residues. CDR1 is MGHRA, CDR2 YSYEKL, per germline. Trimming took 1 base from V and 1 from J, leaving 4 bases between them. CDR3 protein: CASSQVIQETQYF. The DNA for the CDR3 is TGCGCCAGCAGCCAAGTTATCCAAGAGACCCAGTACTTC.